This note documents a single TCR beta chain sequence. No antigen is known for it. The time point is: cycle 4 day 1 (C4D1), after more than 5 weeks of nivolumab. Brentuximab vedotin exposure varied among the patients, all of whom had relapsed after autologous stem cell transplantation. This entry belongs to a study of PD-1 blockade in classical Hodgkin lymphoma. Some clones are missing from TCRdb's copy, which holds only in-frame ones; the method was immunoSEQ multiplex PCR. The top ten hold around 40% of the sample, which has nearly 20,000 clones, around three quarters seen once. After removal of 4 bases from V and 3 bases from J, the junction contained 4 bases not matched to a gene. Germline CDR1 is SGHVS and CDR2 is FQNEAQ. The CDR3 contains 15 residues. Findings of the study overall: Before treatment, TCR diversity in newly diagnosed patients was reportedly lower than in healthy donors. Researchers reported that CD4+ TCR diversity, though not CD8+, rose significantly by C4D1.

The clonotype was recovered from a human donor with classical Hodgkin lymphoma. The rearrangement links TRBV7-8 to TRBJ1-4, with 8 bases identical to TRBD1. The sequences come from peripheral blood mononuclear cells (PBMCs), collected before the fourth cycle of nivolumab. In nucleotides, the CDR3 is TGTGCCAGCAGCTCTGGACAGGGCCCTAATGAAAAACTGTTTTTT. Its protein product is CASSSGQGPNEKLFF.